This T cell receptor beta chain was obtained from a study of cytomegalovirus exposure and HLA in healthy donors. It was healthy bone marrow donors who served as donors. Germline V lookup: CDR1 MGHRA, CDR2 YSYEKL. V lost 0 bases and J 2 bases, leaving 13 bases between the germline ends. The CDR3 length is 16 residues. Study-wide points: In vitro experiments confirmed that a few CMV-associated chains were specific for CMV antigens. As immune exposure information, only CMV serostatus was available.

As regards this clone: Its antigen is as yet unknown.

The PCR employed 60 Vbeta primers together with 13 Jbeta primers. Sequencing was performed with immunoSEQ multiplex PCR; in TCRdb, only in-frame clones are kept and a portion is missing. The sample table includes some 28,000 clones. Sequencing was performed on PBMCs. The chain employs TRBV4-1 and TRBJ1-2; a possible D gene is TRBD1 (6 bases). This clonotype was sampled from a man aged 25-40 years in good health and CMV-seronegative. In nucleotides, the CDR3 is TGCGCCAGCAGCCAAGATAGACGGCAGGGGAACTATGGCTACACCTTC. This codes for CASSQDRRQGNYGYTF.